This T cell receptor beta chain was identified during a study of cytomegalovirus exposure and HLA in healthy donors. Study-wide points: Most TCR sequences were seen very rarely across donors, but some public TCRs occurred in many. Later analysis suggested links between common viral pathogens and several top significant clusters. HLA allele associations emerged for under 20,000 TCR beta sequences in a later analysis, at 0.05 false discovery rate.

Amplification used 60 Vbeta primers and 13 Jbeta primers. Libraries were prepared by immunoSEQ multiplex PCR; TCRdb keeps only in-frame clonotypes and omits some of them. The sample shows 110,000 or so clones, about 78% of them seen only once. Of note for this clone: Its specificity is not known.

V shed 11 bases, J shed 5 bases, and the junction held 13 bases outside the gene matches. CDR3 length equals 15 residues. Germline V gives CDR1 SNHLY, CDR2 FYNNEI. The material sequenced was PBMCs. V is TRBV2 and J is TRBJ2-1; 9 nucleotides match TRBD2. The source is a woman aged 25 to 39 in good health and CMV-seropositive. DNA for the CDR3: TGTGCCGGAAGACCGGGACTAGCTGTGAACAATGAGCAGTTCTTC. Translating it yields CAGRPGLAVNNEQFF.